The present T cell receptor beta chain was sequenced within a study of OX40 agonist ivuxolimab in advanced cancers. The wider study: Patients undergoing dose escalation presented with hepatocellular carcinoma, melanoma, renal cell or head and neck cancer.

Any history of autoimmune disease or systemic immunosuppression disqualified patients. Assay used: immunoSEQ multiplex PCR; TCRdb lists only in-frame clones, some missing. The sample holds some 76,000 clones; roughly 90% are singletons and the top ten take under 10%. Between the trimmed V and J ends, which lost 5 bases and 2 bases, there was a span of 6 bases. The CDR3 is 11 residues long. Germline V gene lookup returns CDR1 SQVTM and CDR2 ANQGSEA. This TCR was recovered from an adult with an advanced solid tumor such as melanoma, head and neck, liver or kidney cancer. The specimen comprised CD4+ or CD8+ T cells sorted from blood, sampled in a trial of the OX40 agonist ivuxolimab. The chain uses TRBV29-1 and TRBJ1-1; D is undetermined. CDR3 DNA: TGCAGCGTTCAGCAAAACACTGAAGCTTTCTTT. Protein: CSVQQNTEAFF.